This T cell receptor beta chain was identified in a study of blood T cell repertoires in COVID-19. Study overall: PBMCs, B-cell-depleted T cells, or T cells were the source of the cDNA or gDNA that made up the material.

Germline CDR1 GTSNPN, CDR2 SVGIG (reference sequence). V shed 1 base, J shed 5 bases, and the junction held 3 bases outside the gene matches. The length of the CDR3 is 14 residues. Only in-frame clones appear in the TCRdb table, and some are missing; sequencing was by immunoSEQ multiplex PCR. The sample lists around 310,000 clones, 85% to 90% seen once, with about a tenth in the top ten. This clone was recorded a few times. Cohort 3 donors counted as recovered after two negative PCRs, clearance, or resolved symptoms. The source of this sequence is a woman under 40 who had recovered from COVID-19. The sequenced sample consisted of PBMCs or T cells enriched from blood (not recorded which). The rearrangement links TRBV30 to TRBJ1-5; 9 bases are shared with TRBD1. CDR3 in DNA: TGTGCCTGGAGTGGGACAGGGGAACATCAGCCCCAGCATTTT. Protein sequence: CAWSGTGEHQPQHF.